This TCR beta chain was retrieved from a study of cytotoxic CD8 clonotypes in ibrutinib-treated CLL. Only in-frame clones appear in the TCRdb table, and some are missing; sequencing was by immunoSEQ multiplex PCR. The table lists under 200,000 clones, approximately 80% of them singletons. Trimming took 7 bases from V and 10 from J, leaving 17 bases between them. The CDR3 spans 12 residues. In germline, CDR1 is SGHRS, CDR2 YFSETQ. This clonotype was obtained from a human donor with chronic lymphocytic leukemia. This chain joins TRBV5-1 and TRBJ1-1; D is possibly TRBD1 (5 bases). The input for sequencing was PBMCs, taken after 24 months of ibrutinib treatment. The CDR3 coding sequence is TGCGCCAGCTCCTCCACTTCCGGGGGAGCTTTCTTT. As protein: CASSSTSGGAFF.